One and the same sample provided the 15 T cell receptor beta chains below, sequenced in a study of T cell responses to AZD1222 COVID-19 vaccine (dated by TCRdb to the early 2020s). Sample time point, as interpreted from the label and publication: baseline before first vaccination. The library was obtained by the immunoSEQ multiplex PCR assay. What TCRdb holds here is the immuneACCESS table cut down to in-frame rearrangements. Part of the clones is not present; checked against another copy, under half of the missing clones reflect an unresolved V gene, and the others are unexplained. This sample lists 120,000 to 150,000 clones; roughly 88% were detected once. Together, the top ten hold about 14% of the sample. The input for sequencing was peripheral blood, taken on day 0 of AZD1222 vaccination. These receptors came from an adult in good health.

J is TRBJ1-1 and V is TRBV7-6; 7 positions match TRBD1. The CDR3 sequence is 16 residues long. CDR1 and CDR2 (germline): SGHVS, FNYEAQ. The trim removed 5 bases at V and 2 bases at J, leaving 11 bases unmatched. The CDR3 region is CASSLERDRFNTEAFF. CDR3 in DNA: TGTGCCAGCAGCCTCGAGAGGGACAGATTTAACACTGAAGCTTTCTTT.

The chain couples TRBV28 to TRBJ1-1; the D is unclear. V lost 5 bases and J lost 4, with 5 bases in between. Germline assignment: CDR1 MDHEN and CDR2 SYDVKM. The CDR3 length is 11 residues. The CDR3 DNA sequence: TGTGCCAGCAGTGGACCCACTGAAGCTTTCTTT. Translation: CASSGPTEAFF.

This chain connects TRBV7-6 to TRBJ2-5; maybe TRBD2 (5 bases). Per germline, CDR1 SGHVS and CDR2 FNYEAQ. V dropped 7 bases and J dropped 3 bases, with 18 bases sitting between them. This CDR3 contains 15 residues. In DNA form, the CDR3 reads TGTGCCAGCACCCGGCGGGCAGGCTACGAAGAGACCCAGTACTTC. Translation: CASTRRAGYEETQYF. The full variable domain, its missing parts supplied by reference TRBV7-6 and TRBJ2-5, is GAGVSQSPRYKVTKRGQDVALRCDPISGHVSLYWYRQALGQGPEFLTYFNYEAQQDKSGLPNDRFSAERPEGSISTLTIQRTEQRDSAMYRCASTRRAGYEETQYFGPGTRLLVL.

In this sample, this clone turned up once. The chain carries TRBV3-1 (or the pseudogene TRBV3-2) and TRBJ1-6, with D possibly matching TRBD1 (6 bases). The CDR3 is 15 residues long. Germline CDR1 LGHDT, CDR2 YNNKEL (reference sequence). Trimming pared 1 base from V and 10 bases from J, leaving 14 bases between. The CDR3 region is CASSQGQVPRSPLHF. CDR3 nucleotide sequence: TGTGCCAGCAGCCAAGGACAGGTGCCTAGGTCACCCCTCCACTTT.

CDR3 coding DNA: TGCGCCAGCAGCTTGGCGGGGTCCCGTGAAGCTTTCTTT. This translates into CASSLAGSREAFF. The rearrangement links TRBV5-1 to TRBJ1-1, with D unresolved. Germline V gene lookup returns CDR1 SGHRS and CDR2 YFSETQ. V dropped 0 bases and J dropped 7 bases, with 10 bases sitting between them. The CDR3 length is 13 residues.

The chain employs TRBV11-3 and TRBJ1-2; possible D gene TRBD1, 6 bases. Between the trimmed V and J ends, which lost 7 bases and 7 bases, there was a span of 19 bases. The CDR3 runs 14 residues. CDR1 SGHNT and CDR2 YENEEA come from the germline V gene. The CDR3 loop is CASTKATGRGGYTF. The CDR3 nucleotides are TGTGCCAGCACGAAAGCGACAGGCCGAGGTGGCTACACCTTC.

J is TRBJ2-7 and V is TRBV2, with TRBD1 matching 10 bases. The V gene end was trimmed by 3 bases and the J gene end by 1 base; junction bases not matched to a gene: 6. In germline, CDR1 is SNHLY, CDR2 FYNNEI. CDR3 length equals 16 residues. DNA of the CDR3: TGTGCCAGCAGTGACCCGGGACAGGGGTCGTCCTACGAGCAGTACTTC. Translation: CASSDPGQGSSYEQYF.

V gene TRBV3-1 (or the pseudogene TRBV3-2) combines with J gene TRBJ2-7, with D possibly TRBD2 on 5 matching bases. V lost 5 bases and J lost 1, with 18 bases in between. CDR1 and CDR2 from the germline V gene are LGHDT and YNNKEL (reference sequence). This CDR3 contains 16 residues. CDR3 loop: CASSLNPGSRSYEQYF. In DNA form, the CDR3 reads TGTGCCAGCAGCTTGAACCCGGGGTCGCGGTCCTACGAGCAGTACTTC.

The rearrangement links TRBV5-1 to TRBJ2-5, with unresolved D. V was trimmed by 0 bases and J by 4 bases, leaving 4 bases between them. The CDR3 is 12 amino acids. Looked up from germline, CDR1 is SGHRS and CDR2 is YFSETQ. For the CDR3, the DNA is TGCGCCAGCAGCTTGGGGCGAGAGACCCAGTACTTC. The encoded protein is CASSLGRETQYF.

In nucleotides, the CDR3 is TGTGCCAGCAAAGCTGCAGGCGAGGGGAATCAGCCCCAGCATTTT. Protein sequence: CASKAAGEGNQPQHF. V gene TRBV6-5 combines with J gene TRBJ1-5; possible D gene TRBD1, 5 bases. This CDR3 has 15 residues. CDR1 and CDR2 (germline): MNHEY, SVGAGI. V was trimmed by 7 bases and J by 4 bases, leaving 17 bases between them.

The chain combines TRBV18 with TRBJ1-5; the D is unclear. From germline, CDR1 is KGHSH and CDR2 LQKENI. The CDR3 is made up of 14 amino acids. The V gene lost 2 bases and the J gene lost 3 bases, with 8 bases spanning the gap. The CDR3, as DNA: TGTGCCAGCTCACCAGGGGAAACCAATCAGCCCCAGCATTTT. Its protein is CASSPGETNQPQHF. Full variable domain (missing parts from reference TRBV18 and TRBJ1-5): NAGVMQNPRHLVRRRGQEARLRCSPMKGHSHVYWYRQLPEEGLKFMVYLQKENIIDESGMPKERFSAEFPKEGPSILRIQQVVRGDSAAYFCASSPGETNQPQHFGDGTRLSIL.

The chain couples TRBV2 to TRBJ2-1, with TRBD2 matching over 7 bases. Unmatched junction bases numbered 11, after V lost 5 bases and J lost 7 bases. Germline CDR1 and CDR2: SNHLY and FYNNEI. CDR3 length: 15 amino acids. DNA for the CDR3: TGTGCCAGCAGTCCAGAGCGGGGCCGGGGTAATGAGCAGTTCTTC. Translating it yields CASSPERGRGNEQFF.

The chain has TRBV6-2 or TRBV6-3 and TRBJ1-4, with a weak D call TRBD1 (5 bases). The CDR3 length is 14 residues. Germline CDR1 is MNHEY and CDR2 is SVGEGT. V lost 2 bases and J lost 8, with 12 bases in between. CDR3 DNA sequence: TGTGCCAGCAGTTACGGGGGTGTAGAGGAAAAACTGTTTTTT. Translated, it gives CASSYGGVEEKLFF.

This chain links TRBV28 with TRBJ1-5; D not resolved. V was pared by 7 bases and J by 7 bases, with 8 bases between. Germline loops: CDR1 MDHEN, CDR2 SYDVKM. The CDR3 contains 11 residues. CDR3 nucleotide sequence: TGTGCCAGCATGGCAAACCAGCCCCAGCATTTT. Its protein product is CASMANQPQHF.

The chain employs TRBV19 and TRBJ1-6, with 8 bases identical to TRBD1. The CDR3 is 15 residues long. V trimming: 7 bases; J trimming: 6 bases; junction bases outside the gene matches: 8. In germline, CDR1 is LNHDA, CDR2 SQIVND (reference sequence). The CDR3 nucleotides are TGTGCCAGTATTGGGAGTGGACAGGGTAATTCACCCCTCCACTTT. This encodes CASIGSGQGNSPLHF.